The 18 T cell receptor beta chains below were found in one sample sequenced in a study of T cell changes during pregnancy in multiple sclerosis. Generated by immunoSEQ multiplex PCR, the TCRdb table keeps only in-frame clones and is missing some. The sample consists of some 48,000 clones, around 91% of them appearing once. The input for sequencing was CD8+ T cells from peripheral blood mononuclear cells, taken in the second trimester of pregnancy. The receptors derive from a female donor with multiple sclerosis, enrolled in a pregnancy study.

This chain connects TRBV13 to TRBJ2-7; TRBD1 agrees at 7 bases. The CDR3 sequence is 15 residues long. With V trimmed by 4 bases and J by 7 bases, 13 bases remained unmatched. The germline V gene has CDR1 PRHDT and CDR2 FYEKMQ (reference sequence). Here the CDR3 DNA reads TGTGCCAGCAGCTCCCGAGTTAGAGGGGGCCTGGAGCAGTACTTC. Protein: CASSSRVRGGLEQYF.

V usage is TRBV29-1 and J usage is TRBJ2-7, with TRBD1 matching over 9 bases. Per the germline V gene, CDR1 is SQVTM and CDR2 is ANQGSEA. Germline trimming cut 6 bases from V and 2 bases from J; bases unmatched to any gene: 5. The CDR3 is 13 residues long. This CDR3 is CSVRDRDTYEQYF. For the CDR3, the DNA is TGCAGCGTCCGGGACAGGGATACCTACGAGCAGTACTTC.

The chain is built from TRBV2 and TRBJ2-1; possible D gene TRBD2, 5 bases. Germline V CDR1 and CDR2: SNHLY, FYNNEI. Between the trimmed V and J ends, which lost 0 bases and 8 bases, there was a span of 11 bases. The length of the CDR3 is 14 residues. DNA of the CDR3: TGTGCCAGCAGTGAAGCGGGAGATGGGGATGAGCAGTTCTTC. Its protein is CASSEAGDGDEQFF.

V is TRBV25-1 and J is TRBJ2-7; 11 bases match TRBD2. The V and J ends lost 6 bases and 0 bases, in that order; junction bases with no gene match: 4. The CDR3 contains 15 residues. CDR1 and CDR2 (germline): MGHDK, SYGVNS. CDR3: CASSTTSGVSYEQYF. CDR3 DNA: TGTGCCAGCAGCACGACTAGCGGGGTCTCCTACGAGCAGTACTTC.

The chain couples TRBV27 to TRBJ2-7, with D perhaps matching TRBD2 (6 bases). V gave up 4 bases and J gave up 6 bases, with 13 bases separating them. Germline CDR1 and CDR2: MNHEY and SMNVEV (reference sequence). The length of the CDR3 is 13 residues. CDR3 bases: TGTGCCAGCAGTTATGTGGGACTTGGCGAGCAGTACTTC. It yields the protein CASSYVGLGEQYF.

The chain uses TRBV27 and TRBJ2-3; possible D gene TRBD2, 5 bases. The V gene lost 3 bases and the J gene lost 2 bases, with 9 bases spanning the gap. This CDR3 is built from 14 residues. Per germline, CDR1 MNHEY and CDR2 SMNVEV (reference sequence). CDR3 protein: CASSFVGDTDTQYF. The CDR3 DNA sequence: TGTGCCAGCAGTTTTGTCGGGGACACAGATACGCAGTATTTT.

The chain employs TRBV27 and TRBJ1-5; 7 positions match TRBD1. The V and J ends lost 3 bases and 2 bases, in that order; junction bases with no gene match: 4. The CDR3 spans 15 residues. Germline V gene lookup returns CDR1 MNHEY and CDR2 SMNVEV (reference sequence). The CDR3 loop reads CASSLDRIGNQPQHF. CDR3 nucleotides: TGTGCCAGCAGTTTGGACAGGATCGGCAATCAGCCCCAGCATTTT.

The chain is built from TRBV30 and TRBJ2-2; the D gene is possibly TRBD1 (5 bases). The V gene lost 5 bases and the J gene lost 5 bases, with 6 bases spanning the gap. Germline V CDR1 and CDR2: GTSNPN, SVGIG (reference sequence). The CDR3 spans 11 residues. The CDR3 is CAWGATGELFF. The CDR3 DNA follows: TGTGCCTGGGGGGCAACCGGGGAGCTGTTTTTT.

This chain links TRBV7-6 with TRBJ2-1, with D maybe TRBD1 (6 bases). V lost 4 bases to trimming and J lost 7 bases, with 17 bases between them. The CDR3 loop spans 15 amino acids. CDR1 is SGHVS, CDR2 FNYEAQ, per germline. CDR3 in amino acids: CASSSPRGRPNEQFF. The CDR3 bases are TGTGCCAGCAGCTCCCCCAGGGGAAGGCCTAATGAGCAGTTCTTC.

J is TRBJ1-2 and V is TRBV7-9; 11 nucleotides match TRBD1. The CDR3 length is 16 residues. Germline V gene sequence: CDR1 SEHNR, CDR2 FQNEAQ (reference sequence). V lost 2 bases to trimming and J lost 8 bases; unmatched junction nucleotides: 10. CDR3: CASSLPPPGQGGGYTF. CDR3 in DNA: TGTGCCAGCAGCTTACCCCCGCCGGGACAGGGGGGGGGCTACACCTTC.

This clone appeared once. The chain combines TRBV5-4 with TRBJ1-3; D not certain. Germline V gene data show CDR1 as SGHNT and CDR2 as YYREEE (reference sequence). Trimming removed 0 bases from V and 0 bases from J, with 10 bases in between. The CDR3 extends over 16 amino acids. The CDR3 here is CASSLDPSSSGNTIYF. The CDR3, as DNA: TGTGCCAGCAGCTTGGACCCTTCGAGCTCTGGAAACACCATATATTTT.

The chain links TRBV21-1 to TRBJ1-5; TRBD1 is taken as the D call from the table, unchecked against the DNA. TRBV21-1 is a documented pseudogene. This CDR3 spans 15 amino acids. CDR3: CASSPGQGIHQPQHF. Written as DNA, the CDR3 is TGTGCCAGCAGCCCGGGACAGGGGATCCATCAGCCCCAGCATTTT.

Comment on this clone: The sample contains more than one DNA sequence encoding this CDR3. The genes are TRBV5-4 and TRBJ1-1; D call uncertain. Between the trimmed V and J ends, which lost 2 bases and 1 base, there was a span of 6 bases. The CDR3 loop spans 13 amino acids. CDR1 is SGHNT and CDR2 is YYREEE in the germline V gene (reference sequence). The CDR3 DNA reads as TGTGCCAGCAGCTTTACAGAGAACACTGAAGCTTTCTTT. The encoded protein is CASSFTENTEAFF.

The chain combines TRBV10-3 with TRBJ1-2, with a possible D match to TRBD1 (6 bases). Germline V gene lookup returns CDR1 ENHRY and CDR2 SYGVKD. Trimming shortened V by 10 bases and J by 4 bases, and 25 bases separated the two germline ends. The CDR3 runs to 16 residues. CDR3 coding DNA: TGTGCCACACGCTCCTTGCCGGGGGGGACACCCTATGGCTACACCTTC. It translates to CATRSLPGGTPYGYTF.

This sequence joins TRBV11-2 and TRBJ2-5; D is possibly TRBD2 (6 bases). Looked up from germline, CDR1 is SGHAT and CDR2 is FQNNGV. The V end lost 5 bases, the J end lost 1 base, and 14 bases lay between the germline ends. This CDR3 is built from 15 residues. For the CDR3, the DNA is TGTGCCAGCAGCCAGGGACCAGCGGGCCAAGAGACCCAGTACTTC. The encoded protein is CASSQGPAGQETQYF. Drawing the rest from reference TRBV11-2 and TRBJ2-5, the complete variable domain is EAGVAQSPRYKIIEKRQSVAFWCNPISGHATLYWYQQILGQGPKLLIQFQNNGVVDDSQLPKDRFSAERLKGVDSTLKIQPAKLEDSAVYLCASSQGPAGQETQYFGPGTRLLVL.

As DNA, the CDR3 is TGTGCCAGCAGCTGGGAGGGGCGTGAGCAGTTCTTC. Amino acid sequence: CASSWEGREQFF. The V gene is TRBV13, the J gene TRBJ2-1; 7 positions agree with TRBD2. The CDR3 contains 12 residues. From germline, CDR1 is PRHDT and CDR2 FYEKMQ (reference sequence). The trim removed 4 bases at V and 9 bases at J, leaving 3 bases unmatched.

The table lists this clone with a count of one. The V and J genes are TRBV5-4 and TRBJ1-1; D gene unclear. The germline V and J ends were trimmed by 0 bases and 4 bases, with 10 bases remaining between them. Germline loops: CDR1 SGHNT, CDR2 YYREEE (reference sequence). The CDR3 consists of 14 residues. The chain's CDR3 is CASSLVGEGTEAFF. For the CDR3, the DNA is TGTGCCAGCAGCTTGGTCGGGGAGGGCACTGAAGCTTTCTTT.

This clone was seen once. CDR3 coding DNA: TGTGCCATCAGTGAGTTAGCGGGGGGTGGAGATACGCAGTATTTT. It specifies CAISELAGGGDTQYF. The V call is TRBV10-3, the J call TRBJ2-3; 10 bases fit TRBD2. CDR1 is ENHRY and CDR2 is SYGVKD in the germline V gene. J gave up 5 bases and V 1 base, and 3 bases lay outside the gene matches. The CDR3 runs to 15 residues.